This is a list of T cell receptor beta chains from one sample in a study of shared T cell receptors in the human thymus. Only in-frame clones appear in the TCRdb table, and some are missing; sequencing was by immunoSEQ multiplex PCR. The top ten clones hold approximately 0.0097% of a sample with 500,000 to 850,000 clones, roughly 86% of them seen once. The same sample was also studied in work on human thymus T cells.

The specimen sequenced was thymocytes. The receptors were gathered from a boy younger than two with a congenital heart defect. Both conserved end residues are part of each CDR3. A D gene is named only where the DNA matches it firmly. Clone size is stated in some rows and not others, as once, few, many or a class when expanded.

NA	NA	TRBV4-2	TRBJ2-5	21	TGTGCCAGCAGCCCCATATACGCGGCAAAAGAGAAGAGCCGGTACCAAGAGACCCAGTACTTC	CASSPIYAAKEKSRYQETQYF
NA	NA	TRBV4-2	TRBJ1-2	15	TGTGCCAGCAGCCTTAGCCACTCCGCCCTCTATGGCTACACCTTC	CASSLSHSALYGYTF
TRBD1	NA	TRBV19	TRBJ1-5	18	TGTGCCAGTAGTCCCCACCGGCAGGGGGCCAAAGGTAATCAGCCCCAGCATTTT	CASSPHRQGAKGNQPQHF
NA	NA	TRBV21-1	TRBJ1-1	15	TGTGCCAGCACCTCGACCCAGCAGCGGAGGGTTGAAGCTTTCTTT	CASTSTQQRRVEAFF
NA	NA	TRBV4-3	TRBJ1-2	16	TGCGCCAGCAGCCAGGAAGCCCTCACAGGACGATATGGCTACACTTTC	CASSQEALTGRYGYTF
NA	NA	TRBV19	TRBJ1-4	16	TGTGCCAGTAGTGCCAAGGACTCGACAACTAATGAAAAACTGTTTTTT	CASSAKDSTTNEKLFF
NA	NA	TRBV18	TRBJ2-7	14	TGTGCCAGCTCACCACGGCAGTCGTTCTACGAGCAGTACTTC	CASSPRQSFYEQYF
TRBD2	NA	TRBV28	TRBJ2-2	16	TGTGCCAGCAGCCTACGGACTAGCGGGAGAGTGGGGGAGCTGTTTTTT	CASSLRTSGRVGELFF
NA	NA	TRBV14	TRBJ2-1	13	TGTGCCAGCAGCCAAGACAGATCCGATGAGCAGTTCTTC	CASSQDRSDEQFF
TRBD2	NA	TRBV7-2	TRBJ2-7	16	TGTGCCAGCAGCCCCCCCCTAGCGGGAGGCCCCTACGAGCAGTACTTC	CASSPPLAGGPYEQYF
TRBD2	NA	TRBV4-1	TRBJ2-1	15	TGCGCCAGCAGCCAAGGGGGGGGGTTATACAATGAGCAGTTCTTC	CASSQGGGLYNEQFF
NA	NA	TRBV14	TRBJ2-1	18	TGTGCCAGCAGCCAAGATCTGGTTCCGGCGGGATCCTACAATGAGCAGTTCTTC	CASSQDLVPAGSYNEQFF
TRBD2	NA	TRBV29-1	TRBJ2-3	13	TGCAGCGCCGGGACTAGAGGCACAGATACGCAGTATTTT	CSAGTRGTDTQYF
TRBD1	NA	TRBV19	TRBJ1-6	14	TGTGCCAGTAAATCCGGGACAGGGTTTACACCCCTCCACTTT	CASKSGTGFTPLHF
TRBD1	NA	TRBV29-1	TRBJ1-1	14	TGCAGCGTTATCAGGGGGCCGAAGAACACTGAAGCTTTCTTT	CSVIRGPKNTEAFF
TRBD1	few	TRBV6-6	TRBJ1-6	15	TGTGCCAGCAGGTGCCGACAGGGAGTTAATTCACCCCTCCACTTT	CASRCRQGVNSPLHF
TRBD1	NA	TRBV10-3	TRBJ2-2	17	TGTGCCATCAGTGACTCTACCGGGACAGGGGTTACCGGGGAGCTGTTTTTT	CAISDSTGTGVTGELFF
NA	NA	TRBV5-1	TRBJ1-6	14	TGCGCCAGCAGTCCACCGGACAGTAATTCACCCCTCCACTTT	CASSPPDSNSPLHF
NA	NA	TRBV10-2	TRBJ2-7	13	TGCGCCAGCAGGGAGGACGGAGCCTACGAGCAGTACTTC	CASREDGAYEQYF
NA	NA	TRBV4-3	TRBJ1-3	15	TGCGCCAGCAGACTTCAGAGGGTTGCTGGAAACACCATATATTTT	CASRLQRVAGNTIYF
NA	NA	TRBV6-1	TRBJ2-5	18	TGTGCCAGCAGTAAAGTTGTTTATACAGTGCCCTCCCAAGAGACCCAGTACTTC	CASSKVVYTVPSQETQYF
NA	NA	TRBV11-2	TRBJ1-4	15	TGTGCCAGCAGCTTAGGAGTGGGCACCGGTGAAAAACTGTTTTTT	CASSLGVGTGEKLFF
TRBD1	NA	TRBV15	TRBJ2-7	14	TGTGCCACCAGCAGCCGGGACAGGGGGTACGAGCAGTACTTC	CATSSRDRGYEQYF
TRBD1	NA	TRBV27	TRBJ1-5	14	TGTGCCAGCAGGACCGGGACAGCTAATCAGCCCCAGCATTTT	CASRTGTANQPQHF
NA	NA	TRBV2	TRBJ2-1	14	TGTGCCAGCAGCCCCCCGGGCTCCTACAATGAGCAGTTCTTC	CASSPPGSYNEQFF
TRBD2	NA	TRBV9	TRBJ2-3	15	TGTGCCAGCAGCGTAGCCGGGGGGGCTTCAGATACGCAGTATTTT	CASSVAGGASDTQYF
NA	once	TRBV14	TRBJ2-7	12	TGTGCCAGCAGCTCAGGGGTCTACGAGCAGTACTTC	CASSSGVYEQYF
TRBD2	NA	TRBV6-1	TRBJ2-5	14	TGTGCCAGCAGCGGGGGGAGTTCCCAAGAGACCCAGTACTTC	CASSGGSSQETQYF
NA	NA	TRBV28	TRBJ2-7	13	TGTGCCAGCAGCGGGGGGCAAGGCTACGAGCAGTACTTC	CASSGGQGYEQYF
NA	NA	TRBV14	TRBJ1-6	15	TGTGCCAGCAGCCAAGGTTTGGGGAGCGATTCACCCCTCCACTTT	CASSQGLGSDSPLHF
NA	NA	TRBV20-1	TRBJ1-1	11	TGCAGTGCTAGAGCCCCGGGGGAGGCTTTCTTT	CSARAPGEAFF
TRBD2	NA	TRBV5-1	TRBJ2-5	16	TGCGCCAGCAGCTTGGCGGCCCTAGCGGTCGAAGAGACCCAGTACTTC	CASSLAALAVEETQYF
NA	NA	TRBV7-9	TRBJ1-2	14	TGTGCCAGCAGCCAACTCAGGGTATACTATGGCTACACCTTC	CASSQLRVYYGYTF
NA	NA	TRBV6-5	TRBJ2-7	13	TGTGCCAGCAGTTACCCAGGGACCTACGAGCAGTACTTC	CASSYPGTYEQYF
TRBD1	NA	TRBV7-3	TRBJ1-6	15	TGTGCCAGCAGCCTTAAAGACAGGGGCAATTCACCCCTCCACTTT	CASSLKDRGNSPLHF
TRBD2	NA	TRBV5-1	TRBJ2-3	19	TGCGCCAGCAGCTGCTTACCCGGGACTAGCGGGTGCTACACAGATACGCAGTATTTT	CASSCLPGTSGCYTDTQYF
TRBD1	NA	TRBV4-1	TRBJ1-3	16	TGCGCCAGCAGCCTAGACTTCACGACAGGGGGAAACACCATATATTTT	CASSLDFTTGGNTIYF
TRBD2	NA	TRBV28	TRBJ2-7	16	TGTGCCAGCAACCCGACGGTCCGGGAGGGAGCGTACGAGCAGTACTTC	CASNPTVREGAYEQYF
NA	NA	TRBV2	TRBJ2-6	16	TGTGCCAGCAGTGACTCAGGGGACTCTGGGGCCAACGTCCTGACTTTC	CASSDSGDSGANVLTF
TRBD1	NA	TRBV5-1	TRBJ1-2	17	TGCGCCAGCAGCTTGGCACCCGGGACAGGGGCCCCCTATGGCTACACCTTC	CASSLAPGTGAPYGYTF
TRBD1	NA	TRBV5-1	TRBJ2-3	17	TGCGCCAGCAGCTTGGAGATCGGGACAGTTTTCACAGATACGCAGTATTTT	CASSLEIGTVFTDTQYF
NA	once	TRBV30	TRBJ2-5	13	TGTGCCTGGAGACCGACAGGAGGAGAGACCCAGTACTTC	CAWRPTGGETQYF
NA	NA	TRBV7-2	TRBJ2-4	16	TGTGCCAGCAGCTTAGTGGACACGGTAGCCAAAAACATTCAGTACTTC	CASSLVDTVAKNIQYF
NA	NA	TRBV28	TRBJ2-7	15	TGTGCCAGCACCACACCCCGACAGGCCCCCTACGAGCAGTACTTC	CASTTPRQAPYEQYF
NA	NA	TRBV25-1	TRBJ2-5	16	TGTGCCAGCAGTGAAGAACAGGGACCCGTACAAGAGACCCAGTACTTC	CASSEEQGPVQETQYF
NA	NA	TRBV4-2	TRBJ2-2	20	TGTGCCAGCAGCCAAGAGCCCGAGGACAGCACAGCGTGGAGCACCGGGGAGCTGTTTTTT	CASSQEPEDSTAWSTGELFF
NA	NA	TRBV7-2	TRBJ2-1	10	TGTGCCAGCAGCTTGAGTGAGCAGTTCTTC	CASSLSEQFF
TRBD1	NA	TRBV28	TRBJ1-4	17	TGTGCCAGCAGTTCGTCACCTACAGGGGGAGTGGAAGAAAAACTGTTTTTT	CASSSSPTGGVEEKLFF
TRBD1	NA	TRBV14	TRBJ2-5	15	TGTGCCAGCAGCAATGGGACAGCGTCGGAGGAGACCCAGTACTTC	CASSNGTASEETQYF
NA	NA	TRBV28	TRBJ1-1	16	TGTGCCAGCACCTCTCCGGGGGGGGAAAAGAACACTGAAGCTTTCTTT	CASTSPGGEKNTEAFF
TRBD2	NA	TRBV9	TRBJ2-1	14	TGTGCCAGCAGCTTCAGAGCGGGAGCGAATGAGCAGTTCTTC	CASSFRAGANEQFF
TRBD2	NA	TRBV19	TRBJ2-5	16	TGTGCCAGTAGTATAATACTAGCGGGTTACCAAGAGACCCAGTACTTC	CASSIILAGYQETQYF
TRBD1	NA	TRBV14	TRBJ1-1	17	TGTGCCAGCAGCCACGCACAGGGGGGGGCTCCTTTCGTTTACGCTTTCTTT	CASSHAQGGAPFVYAFF
TRBD2	few	TRBV5-4	TRBJ2-1	15	TGTGCCAGCAGCCGGGGGGAGGGAGTCTACAATGAGCAGTTCTTC	CASSRGEGVYNEQFF
NA	few	TRBV28	TRBJ1-3	12	TGTGCCAGCACAGACTCTGGAAACACCATATATTTT	CASTDSGNTIYF
TRBD1	NA	TRBV27	TRBJ2-7	15	TGTGCCAGCAACCCTCAGGGACAGGGAGGCTACGAGCAGTACTTC	CASNPQGQGGYEQYF
TRBD1	NA	TRBV15	TRBJ1-2	15	TGTGCCACCAGCAGAGGGACAGGGGCCATCTATGGCTACACCTTC	CATSRGTGAIYGYTF
TRBD1	NA	TRBV4-1	TRBJ1-2	16	TGCGCCAGCAGCCAAGACGGACAGGGAACTAACTATGGCTACACCTTC	CASSQDGQGTNYGYTF
NA	NA	TRBV27	TRBJ2-7	13	TGTGCCAGCTCCTCCAGGGAATACTACGAGCAGTACTTC	CASSSREYYEQYF
NA	NA	TRBV30	TRBJ1-5	12	TGTGCCTGGGCAGAGGGCGATCAGCCCCAGCATTTT	CAWAEGDQPQHF